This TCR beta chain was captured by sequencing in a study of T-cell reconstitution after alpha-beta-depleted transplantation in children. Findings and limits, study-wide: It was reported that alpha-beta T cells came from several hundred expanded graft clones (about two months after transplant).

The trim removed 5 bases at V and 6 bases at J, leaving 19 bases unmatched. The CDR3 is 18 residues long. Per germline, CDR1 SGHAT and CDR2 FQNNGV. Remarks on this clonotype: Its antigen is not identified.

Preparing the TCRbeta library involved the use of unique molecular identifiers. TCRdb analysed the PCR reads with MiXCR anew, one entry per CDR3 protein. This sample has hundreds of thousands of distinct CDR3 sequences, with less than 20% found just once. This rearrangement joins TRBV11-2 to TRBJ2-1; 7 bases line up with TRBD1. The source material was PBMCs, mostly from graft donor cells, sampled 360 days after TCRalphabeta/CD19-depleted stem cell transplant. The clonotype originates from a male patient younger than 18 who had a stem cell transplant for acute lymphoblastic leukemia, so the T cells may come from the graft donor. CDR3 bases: TGTGCCAGCAGCCCGGCGCCACGGACAGGTCGAAGGGGCAATGAGCAGTTCTTC. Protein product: CASSPAPRTGRRGNEQFF.